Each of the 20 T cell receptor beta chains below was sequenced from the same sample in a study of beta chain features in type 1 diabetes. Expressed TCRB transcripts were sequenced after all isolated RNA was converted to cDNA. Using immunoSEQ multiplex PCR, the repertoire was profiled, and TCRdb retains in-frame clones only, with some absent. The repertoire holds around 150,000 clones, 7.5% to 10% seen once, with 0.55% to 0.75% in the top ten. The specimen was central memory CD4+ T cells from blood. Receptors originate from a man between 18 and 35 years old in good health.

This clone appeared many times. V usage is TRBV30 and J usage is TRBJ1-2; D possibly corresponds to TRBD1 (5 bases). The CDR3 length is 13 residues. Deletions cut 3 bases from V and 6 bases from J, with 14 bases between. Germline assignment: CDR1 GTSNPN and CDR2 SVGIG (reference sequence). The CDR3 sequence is CAWSPTVVHGYTF. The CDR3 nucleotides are TGTGCCTGGAGCCCGACAGTAGTACATGGCTACACCTTC.

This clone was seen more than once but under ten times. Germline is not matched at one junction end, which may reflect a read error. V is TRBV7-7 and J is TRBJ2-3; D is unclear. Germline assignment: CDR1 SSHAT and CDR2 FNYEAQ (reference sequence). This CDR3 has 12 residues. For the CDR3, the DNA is TGTGCTAGCAGCCCCCTAGGTGATACGCAGTATTTT. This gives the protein CASSPLGDTQYF.

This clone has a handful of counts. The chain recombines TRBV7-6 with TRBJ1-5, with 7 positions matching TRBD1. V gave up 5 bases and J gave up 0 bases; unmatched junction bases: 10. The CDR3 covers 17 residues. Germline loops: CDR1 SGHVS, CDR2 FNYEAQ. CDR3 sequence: CASSDGQTGYSNQPQHF. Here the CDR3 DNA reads TGTGCCAGCAGCGACGGCCAGACAGGGTATAGCAATCAGCCCCAGCATTTT.

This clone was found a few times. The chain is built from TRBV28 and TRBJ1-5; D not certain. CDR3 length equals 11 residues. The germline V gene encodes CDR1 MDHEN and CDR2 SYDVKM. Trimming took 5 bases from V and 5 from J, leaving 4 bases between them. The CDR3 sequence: CASSRDQPQHF. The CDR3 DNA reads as TGTGCCAGCAGTCGGGATCAGCCCCAGCATTTT.

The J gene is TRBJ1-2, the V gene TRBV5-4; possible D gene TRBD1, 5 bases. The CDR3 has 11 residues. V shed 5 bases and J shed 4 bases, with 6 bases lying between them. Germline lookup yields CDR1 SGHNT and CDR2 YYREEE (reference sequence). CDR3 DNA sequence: TGTGCCAGCAGGGGGCTCTATGGCTACACCTTC. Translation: CASRGLYGYTF.

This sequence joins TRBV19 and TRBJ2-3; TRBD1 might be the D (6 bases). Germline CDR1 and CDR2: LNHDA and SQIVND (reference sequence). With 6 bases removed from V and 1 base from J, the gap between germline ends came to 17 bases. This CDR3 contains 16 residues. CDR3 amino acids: CASRTTEKGGTDTQYF. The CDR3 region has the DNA TGTGCCAGTAGGACGACGGAGAAGGGGGGCACAGATACGCAGTATTTT.

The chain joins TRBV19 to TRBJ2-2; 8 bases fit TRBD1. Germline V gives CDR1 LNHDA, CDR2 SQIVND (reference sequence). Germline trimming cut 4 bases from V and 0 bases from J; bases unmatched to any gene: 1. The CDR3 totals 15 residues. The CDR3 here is CASSKGQANTGELFF. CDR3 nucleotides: TGTGCCAGTAGTAAGGGACAGGCGAACACCGGGGAGCTGTTTTTT.

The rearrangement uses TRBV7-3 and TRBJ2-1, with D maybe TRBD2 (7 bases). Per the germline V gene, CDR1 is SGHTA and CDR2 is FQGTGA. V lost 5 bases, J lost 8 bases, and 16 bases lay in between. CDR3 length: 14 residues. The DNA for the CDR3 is TGTGCCAGCAGCCCGGGGGCGGGGGACTATGAGCAGTTCTTC. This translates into CASSPGAGDYEQFF.

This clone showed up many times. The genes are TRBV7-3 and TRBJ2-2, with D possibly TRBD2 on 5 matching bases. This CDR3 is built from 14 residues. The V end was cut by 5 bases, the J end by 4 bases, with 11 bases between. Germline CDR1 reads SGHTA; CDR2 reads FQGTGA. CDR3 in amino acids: CASSLLGSTGELFF. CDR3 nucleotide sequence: TGTGCCAGCAGCCTGCTAGGGAGCACCGGGGAGCTGTTTTTT.

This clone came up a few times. The CDR3: CASSDSGGSNEQFF. The CDR3 DNA is TGTGCCAGCAGTGACTCTGGCGGGAGTAATGAGCAGTTCTTC. The chain joins TRBV6-4 to TRBJ2-1, with 7 bases lining up with TRBD2. The germline CDR1 and CDR2 sequences are MRHNA and SNTAGT. Trimming cost V 0 bases and J 7 bases; bases outside gene matches: 3. This CDR3 has 14 amino acids.

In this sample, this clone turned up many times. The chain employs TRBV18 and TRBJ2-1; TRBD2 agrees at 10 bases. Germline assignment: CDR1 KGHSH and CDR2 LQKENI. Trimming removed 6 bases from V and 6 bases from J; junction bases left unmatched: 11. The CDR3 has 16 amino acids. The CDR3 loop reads CASSPKIAGGRNEQFF. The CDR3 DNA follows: TGTGCCAGCTCCCCAAAGATAGCGGGGGGACGCAATGAGCAGTTCTTC.

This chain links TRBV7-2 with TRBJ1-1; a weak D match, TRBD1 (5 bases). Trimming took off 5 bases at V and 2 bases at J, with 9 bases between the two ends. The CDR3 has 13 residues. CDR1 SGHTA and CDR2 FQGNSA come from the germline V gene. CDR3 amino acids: CASSTGVNTEAFF. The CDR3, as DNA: TGTGCCAGCAGCACAGGCGTAAACACTGAAGCTTTCTTT.

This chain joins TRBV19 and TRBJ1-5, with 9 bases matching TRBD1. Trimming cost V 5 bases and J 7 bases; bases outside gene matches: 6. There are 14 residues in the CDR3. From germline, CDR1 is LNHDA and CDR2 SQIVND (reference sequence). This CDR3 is CASSVTGGWQPQHF. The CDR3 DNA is TGTGCCAGTAGTGTTACAGGGGGCTGGCAGCCCCAGCATTTT.

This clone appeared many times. CDR3 nucleotides: TGTGCCACCAGCAGGCACGGGAAAGGGGAGACCCAGTACTTC. Translation: CATSRHGKGETQYF. The gene calls are TRBV15 and TRBJ2-5, with D tentatively TRBD2 (5 bases). The CDR3 is 14 amino acids. V was trimmed by 3 bases and J by 5 bases, leaving 13 bases between them. The germline V gene has CDR1 LNHNV and CDR2 YYDKDF (reference sequence).

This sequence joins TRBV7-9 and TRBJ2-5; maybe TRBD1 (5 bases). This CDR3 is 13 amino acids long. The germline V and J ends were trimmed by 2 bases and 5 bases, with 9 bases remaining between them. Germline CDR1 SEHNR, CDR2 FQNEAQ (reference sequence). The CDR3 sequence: CASSLRGGETQYF. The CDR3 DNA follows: TGTGCCAGCAGCTTAAGGGGCGGTGAGACCCAGTACTTC.

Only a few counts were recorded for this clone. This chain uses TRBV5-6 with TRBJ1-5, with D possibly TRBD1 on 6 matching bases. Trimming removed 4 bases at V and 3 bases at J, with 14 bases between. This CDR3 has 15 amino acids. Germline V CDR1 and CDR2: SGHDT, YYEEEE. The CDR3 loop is CASSVVGGANQPQHF. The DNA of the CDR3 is TGTGCCAGCAGCGTGGTGGGGGGGGCCAATCAGCCCCAGCATTTT.

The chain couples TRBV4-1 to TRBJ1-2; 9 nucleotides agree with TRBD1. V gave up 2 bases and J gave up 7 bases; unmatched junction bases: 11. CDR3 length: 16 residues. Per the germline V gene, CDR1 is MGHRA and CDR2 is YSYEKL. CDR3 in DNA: TGCGCCAGCAGCCAACCACGGGACAGGGTTGTCGGTGGCTACACCTTC. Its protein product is CASSQPRDRVVGGYTF.

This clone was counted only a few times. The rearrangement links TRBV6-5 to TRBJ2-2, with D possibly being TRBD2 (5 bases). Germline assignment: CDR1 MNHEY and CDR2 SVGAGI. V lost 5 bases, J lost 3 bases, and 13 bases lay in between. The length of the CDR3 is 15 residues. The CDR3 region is CASSADSSYTGELFF. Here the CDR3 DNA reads TGTGCCAGCAGTGCGGACTCTTCGTACACCGGGGAGCTGTTTTTT.

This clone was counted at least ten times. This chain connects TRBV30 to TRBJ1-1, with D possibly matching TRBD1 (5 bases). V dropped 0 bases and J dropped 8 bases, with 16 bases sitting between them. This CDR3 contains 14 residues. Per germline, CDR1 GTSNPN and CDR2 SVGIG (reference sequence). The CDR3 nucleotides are TGTGCCTGGAGTGTGGGCCAGGGCCTAGGAGAAGCTTTCTTT. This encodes CAWSVGQGLGEAFF.

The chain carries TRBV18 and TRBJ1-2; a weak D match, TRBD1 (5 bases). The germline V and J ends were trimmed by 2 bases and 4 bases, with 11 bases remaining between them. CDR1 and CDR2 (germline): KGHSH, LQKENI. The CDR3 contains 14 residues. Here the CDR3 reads CASSPTTEIYGYTF. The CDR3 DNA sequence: TGTGCCAGCTCACCAACGACAGAAATCTATGGCTACACCTTC.